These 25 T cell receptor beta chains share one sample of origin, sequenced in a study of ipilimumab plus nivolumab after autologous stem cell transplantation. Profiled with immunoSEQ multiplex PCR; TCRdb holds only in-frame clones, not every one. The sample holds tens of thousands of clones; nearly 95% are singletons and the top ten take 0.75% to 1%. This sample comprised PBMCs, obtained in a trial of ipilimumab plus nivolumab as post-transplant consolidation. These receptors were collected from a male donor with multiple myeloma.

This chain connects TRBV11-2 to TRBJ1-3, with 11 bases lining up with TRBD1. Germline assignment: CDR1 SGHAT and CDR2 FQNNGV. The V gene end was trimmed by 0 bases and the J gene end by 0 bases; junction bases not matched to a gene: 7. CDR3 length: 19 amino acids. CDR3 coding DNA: TGTGCCAGCAGCTTAGAGGACAGGGGGCGCACTCTCTCTGGAAACACCATATATTTT. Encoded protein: CASSLEDRGRTLSGNTIYF.

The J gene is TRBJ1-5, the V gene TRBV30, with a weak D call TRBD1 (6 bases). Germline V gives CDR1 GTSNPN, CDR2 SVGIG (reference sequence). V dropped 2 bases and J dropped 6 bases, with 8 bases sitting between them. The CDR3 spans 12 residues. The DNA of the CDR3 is TGTGCCTGGAGTTTACAGGGTCAGCCCCAGCATTTT. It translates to CAWSLQGQPQHF.

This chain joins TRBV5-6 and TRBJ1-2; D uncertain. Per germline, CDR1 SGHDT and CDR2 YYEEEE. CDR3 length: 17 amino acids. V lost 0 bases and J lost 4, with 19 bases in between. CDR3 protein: CASSLAFRGGTGYGYTF. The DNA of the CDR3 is TGTGCCAGCAGCTTGGCTTTTCGGGGAGGCACGGGCTATGGCTACACCTTC.

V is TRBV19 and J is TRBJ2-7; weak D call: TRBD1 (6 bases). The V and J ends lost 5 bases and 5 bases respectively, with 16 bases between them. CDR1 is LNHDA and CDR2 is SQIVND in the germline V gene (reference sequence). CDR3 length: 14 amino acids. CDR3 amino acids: CASSPRQALHEQYF. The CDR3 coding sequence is TGTGCCAGTAGTCCGAGACAGGCCCTCCACGAGCAGTACTTC.

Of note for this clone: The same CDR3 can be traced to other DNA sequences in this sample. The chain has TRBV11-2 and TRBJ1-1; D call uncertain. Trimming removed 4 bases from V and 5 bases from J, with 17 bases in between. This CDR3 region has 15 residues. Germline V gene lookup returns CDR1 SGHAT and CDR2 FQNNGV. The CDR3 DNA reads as TGTGCCAGCAGCTCGGAGGTTGGGGTTGGGACTGAAGCTTTCTTT. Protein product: CASSSEVGVGTEAFF.

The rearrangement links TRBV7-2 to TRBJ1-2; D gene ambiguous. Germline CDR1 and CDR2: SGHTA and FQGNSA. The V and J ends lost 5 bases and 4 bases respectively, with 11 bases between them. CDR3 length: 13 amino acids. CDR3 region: CASSRVGIYGYTF. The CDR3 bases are TGTGCCAGCAGCAGGGTCGGCATCTATGGCTACACCTTC.

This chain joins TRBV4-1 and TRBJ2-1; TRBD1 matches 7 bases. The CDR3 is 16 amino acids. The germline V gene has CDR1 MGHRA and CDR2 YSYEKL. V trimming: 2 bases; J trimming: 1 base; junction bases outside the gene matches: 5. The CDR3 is CASSQYRDSSYNEQFF. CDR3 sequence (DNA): TGCGCCAGCAGCCAATACCGGGACAGTTCCTACAATGAGCAGTTCTTC.

The CDR3 DNA reads as TGCGCCAGCAGCTTGGGGGTGGATGAGCAGTTCTTC. It is translated as CASSLGVDEQFF. The V call is TRBV5-1, the J call TRBJ2-1; D gene unclear. Germline CDR1 is SGHRS and CDR2 is YFSETQ. V was trimmed by 0 bases and J by 8 bases, leaving 6 bases between them. The CDR3 consists of 12 residues. Drawing the rest from reference TRBV5-1 and TRBJ2-1, the complete variable domain is KAGVTQTPRYLIKTRGQQVTLSCSPISGHRSVSWYQQTPGQGLQFLFEYFSETQRNKGNFPGRFSGRQFSNSRSEMNVSTLELGDSALYLCASSLGVDEQFFGPGTRLTVL.

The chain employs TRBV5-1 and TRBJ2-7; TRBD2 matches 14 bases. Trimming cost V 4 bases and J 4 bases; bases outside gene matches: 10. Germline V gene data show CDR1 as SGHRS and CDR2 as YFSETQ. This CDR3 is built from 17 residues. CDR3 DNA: TGCGCCAGCAGCAGAGGGACTAGCGGGAGCGGCGGTTACGAGCAGTACTTC. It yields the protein CASSRGTSGSGGYEQYF.

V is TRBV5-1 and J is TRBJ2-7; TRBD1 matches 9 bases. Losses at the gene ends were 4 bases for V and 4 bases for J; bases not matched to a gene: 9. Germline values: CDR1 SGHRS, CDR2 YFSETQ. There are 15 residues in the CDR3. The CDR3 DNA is TGCGCCAGCAGCCCCAACCCGGGACAGGGTTACGAGCAGTACTTC. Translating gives CASSPNPGQGYEQYF.

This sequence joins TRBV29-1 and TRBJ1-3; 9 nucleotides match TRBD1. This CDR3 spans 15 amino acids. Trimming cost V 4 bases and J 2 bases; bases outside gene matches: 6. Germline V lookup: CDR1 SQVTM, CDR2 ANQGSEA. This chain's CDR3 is CSVVGTGSTGNTIYF. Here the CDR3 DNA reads TGCAGCGTTGTTGGGACAGGGTCGACTGGAAACACCATATATTTT.

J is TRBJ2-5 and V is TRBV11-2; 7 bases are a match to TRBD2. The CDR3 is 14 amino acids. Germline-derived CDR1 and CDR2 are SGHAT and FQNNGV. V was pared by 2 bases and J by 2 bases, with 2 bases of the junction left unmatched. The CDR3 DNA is TGTGCCAGCAGCTTAACGGGGGGACAAGAGACCCAGTACTTC. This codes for CASSLTGGQETQYF.

In DNA form, the CDR3 reads TGTGCCAGCAGCTTATCCGAGGCGGGATACACAGATACGCAGTATTTT. Translated: CASSLSEAGYTDTQYF. The chain recombines TRBV11-2 with TRBJ2-3; a possible D gene is TRBD2 (6 bases). Germline values: CDR1 SGHAT, CDR2 FQNNGV. This CDR3 comprises 16 residues. With 2 bases removed from V and 2 bases from J, the gap between germline ends came to 14 bases.

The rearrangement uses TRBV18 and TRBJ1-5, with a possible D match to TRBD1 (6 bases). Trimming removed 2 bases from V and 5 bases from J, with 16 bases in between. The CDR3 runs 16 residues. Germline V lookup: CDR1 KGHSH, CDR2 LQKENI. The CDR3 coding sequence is TGTGCCAGCTCACCAGGGCGGGGGCTGCAGGATCAGCCCCAGCATTTT. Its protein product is CASSPGRGLQDQPQHF. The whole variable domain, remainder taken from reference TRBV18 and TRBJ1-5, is NAGVMQNPRHLVRRRGQEARLRCSPMKGHSHVYWYRQLPEEGLKFMVYLQKENIIDESGMPKERFSAEFPKEGPSILRIQQVVRGDSAAYFCASSPGRGLQDQPQHFGDGTRLSIL.

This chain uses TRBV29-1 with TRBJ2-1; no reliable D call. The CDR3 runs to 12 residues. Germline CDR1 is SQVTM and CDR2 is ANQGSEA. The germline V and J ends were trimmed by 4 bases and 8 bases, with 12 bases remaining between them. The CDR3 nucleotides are TGCAGCGTTGCCCGCCTTTTGGATGAGCAGTTCTTC. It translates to CSVARLLDEQFF.

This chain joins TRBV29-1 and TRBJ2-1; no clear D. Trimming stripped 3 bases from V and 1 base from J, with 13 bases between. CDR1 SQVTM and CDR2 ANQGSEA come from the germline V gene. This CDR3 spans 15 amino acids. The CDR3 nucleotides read TGCAGCGTTGATATGTCGAGCAGTTCCTACAATGAGCAGTTCTTC. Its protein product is CSVDMSSSSYNEQFF.

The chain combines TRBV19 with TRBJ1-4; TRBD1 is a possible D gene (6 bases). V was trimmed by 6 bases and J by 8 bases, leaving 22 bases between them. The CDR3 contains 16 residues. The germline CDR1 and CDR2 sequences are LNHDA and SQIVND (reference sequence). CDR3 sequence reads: CASRIDGTPQGEKLFF. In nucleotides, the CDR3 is TGTGCCAGTAGGATTGACGGGACACCTCAGGGGGAAAAACTGTTTTTT.

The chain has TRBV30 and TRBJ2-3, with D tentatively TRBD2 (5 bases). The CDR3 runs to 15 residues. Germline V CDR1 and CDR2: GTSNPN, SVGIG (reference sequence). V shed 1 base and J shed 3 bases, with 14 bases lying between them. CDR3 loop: CAWSEGAEGTDTQYF. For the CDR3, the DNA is TGTGCCTGGAGTGAGGGAGCGGAAGGGACAGATACGCAGTATTTT.

CDR3 bases: TGTGCCAGCAGTGAAGGCGGGGGGGCGCGGAACGAGCAGTACTTC. The encoded protein is CASSEGGGARNEQYF. The J gene is TRBJ2-7, the V gene TRBV25-1; 9 bases align to TRBD2. CDR3 size: 15 residues. CDR1 and CDR2 from the germline V gene are MGHDK and SYGVNS. V gave up 2 bases and J gave up 5 bases; unmatched junction bases: 7.

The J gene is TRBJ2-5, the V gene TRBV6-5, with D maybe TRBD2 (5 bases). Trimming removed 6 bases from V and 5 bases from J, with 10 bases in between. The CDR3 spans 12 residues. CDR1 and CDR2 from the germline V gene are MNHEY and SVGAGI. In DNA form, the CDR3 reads TGTGCCAGCAGCCGAGGGTGGGAGACCCAGTACTTC. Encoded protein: CASSRGWETQYF.

CDR3 in DNA: TGTGCCAGCAGTTTAAGTTTGGCAGGGGGCTATGGCTACACCTTC. It codes for CASSLSLAGGYGYTF. The chain combines TRBV28 with TRBJ1-2; 7 bases agree with TRBD1. The CDR3 is 15 amino acids. Losses at the gene ends were 2 bases for V and 4 bases for J; bases not matched to a gene: 7. Looked up from germline, CDR1 is MDHEN and CDR2 is SYDVKM.

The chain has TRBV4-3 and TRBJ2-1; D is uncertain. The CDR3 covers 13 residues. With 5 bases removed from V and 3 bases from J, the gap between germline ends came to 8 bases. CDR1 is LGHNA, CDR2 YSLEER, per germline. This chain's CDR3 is CASSWDIYNEQFF. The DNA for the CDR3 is TGCGCCAGCAGCTGGGATATCTACAATGAGCAGTTCTTC.

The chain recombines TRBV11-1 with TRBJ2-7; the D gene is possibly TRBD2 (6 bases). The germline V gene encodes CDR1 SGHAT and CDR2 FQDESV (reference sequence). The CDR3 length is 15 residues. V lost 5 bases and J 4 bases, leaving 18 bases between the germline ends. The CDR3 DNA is TGTGCCAGCAGCCCGGCGTCGGGGGTGGGGTACGAGCAGTACTTC. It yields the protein CASSPASGVGYEQYF.

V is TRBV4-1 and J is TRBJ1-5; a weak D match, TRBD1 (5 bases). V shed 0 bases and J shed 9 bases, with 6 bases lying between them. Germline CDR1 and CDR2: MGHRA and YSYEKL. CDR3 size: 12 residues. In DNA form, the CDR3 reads TGCGCCAGCAGCCAAGAGGGGGGGCCCCAGCATTTT. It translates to CASSQEGGPQHF.

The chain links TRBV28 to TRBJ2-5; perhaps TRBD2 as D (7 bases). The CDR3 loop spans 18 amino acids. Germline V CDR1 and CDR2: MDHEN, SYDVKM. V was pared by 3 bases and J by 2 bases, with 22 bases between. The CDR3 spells CASSFNVRGAGLQETQYF. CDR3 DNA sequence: TGTGCCAGCAGTTTTAATGTTCGGGGGGCGGGGTTACAAGAGACCCAGTACTTC.